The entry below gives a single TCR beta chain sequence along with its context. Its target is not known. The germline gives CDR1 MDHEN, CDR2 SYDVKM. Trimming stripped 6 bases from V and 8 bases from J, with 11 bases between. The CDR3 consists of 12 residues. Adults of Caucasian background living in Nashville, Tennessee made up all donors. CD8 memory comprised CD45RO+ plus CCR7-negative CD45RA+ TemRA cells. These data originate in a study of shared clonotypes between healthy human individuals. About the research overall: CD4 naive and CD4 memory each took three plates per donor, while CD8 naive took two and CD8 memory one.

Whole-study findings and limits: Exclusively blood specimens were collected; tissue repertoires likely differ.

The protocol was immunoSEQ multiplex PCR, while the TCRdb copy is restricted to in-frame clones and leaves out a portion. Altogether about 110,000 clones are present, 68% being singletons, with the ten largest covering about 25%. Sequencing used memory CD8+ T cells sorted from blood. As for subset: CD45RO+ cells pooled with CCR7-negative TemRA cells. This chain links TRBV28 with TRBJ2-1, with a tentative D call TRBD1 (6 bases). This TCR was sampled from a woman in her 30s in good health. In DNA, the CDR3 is TGTGCCAGCAGGAGGGACACCGATGAGCAGTTCTTC. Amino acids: CASRRDTDEQFF.